The present T cell receptor (beta chain) was sequenced within a study of T-cell reconstitution after alpha-beta-depleted transplantation in children. The TCRbeta library incorporated unique molecular identifiers. TCRdb re-called the PCR reads with MiXCR, one entry per CDR3 protein. This sample yields 600,000 to 800,000 distinct CDR3 sequences, of which about an eighth are seen a single time; about 0.77% belongs to the top ten. Findings and limits, study-wide: At the one-year point after transplant, T-cell counts and TCRbeta diversity were found to come mostly from T cells that had been newly produced.

In regard to this clonotype: What it recognizes is unknown.

The CDR3 runs to 13 residues. CDR1 and CDR2 from the germline V gene are SQVTM and ANQGSEA. V shed 3 bases and J shed 5 bases, with 13 bases lying between them. V is TRBV29-1 and J is TRBJ2-5; D may match TRBD1 or TRBD2 (6 bases each). This clonotype was obtained from a girl between 2 and 10 years old with congenital amegakaryocytic thrombocytopenia, due to receive a stem cell transplant. This specimen was PBMCs, taken before TCRalphabeta/CD19-depleted stem cell transplant. As DNA, the CDR3 is TGCAGCGTTGACGTCGGGGGCGGGGAGACCCAGTACTTC. It specifies CSVDVGGGETQYF.